Sequencing of this T cell receptor beta chain was carried out in a study of CD8 T cells in ankylosing spondylitis. Study-wide findings and caveats: Among TCR beta sequences, a motif of about 8 highly homologous variants appeared characteristic of ankylosing spondylitis blood.

A word on this clonotype: Its target is not known.

Via MiXCR, TCRdb re-called the 5' RACE reads, giving one row per CDR3 protein. Among a few hundred thousand distinct CDR3 sequences listed, 15% to 20% were seen once. CDR1 LGHNA and CDR2 YSLEER come from the germline V gene. V was pared by 4 bases and J by 5 bases, with 5 bases of the junction left unmatched. The CDR3 consists of 14 residues. This receptor was taken from a male donor with ankylosing spondylitis. The chain combines TRBV4-3 with TRBJ2-3, with 8 bases matching TRBD2. The sequenced sample was blood, either unsorted or a sorted T cell fraction (not recorded which). The CDR3 protein is CASSLREGIDTQYF. Here the CDR3 DNA reads TGCGCCAGCAGCCTCCGGGAGGGTATAGATACGCAGTATTTT.